These 2 T cell receptor beta chains share one sample of origin, sequenced in a study of cytomegalovirus exposure and HLA in healthy donors. PCR involved 60 Vbeta and 13 Jbeta primers. Assay used: immunoSEQ multiplex PCR; TCRdb lists only in-frame clones, some missing. This sample has about 150,000 clones; roughly 74% occur once, and the top ten carry 2.8%. Material for sequencing was PBMCs. These receptors were obtained from a man between 18 and 35 years old in good health and CMV-seronegative.

The chain carries TRBV9 and TRBJ1-1; weak D call: TRBD1 (5 bases). CDR1 is SGDLS and CDR2 is YYNGEE in the germline V gene. The germline V and J ends were trimmed by 4 bases and 0 bases, with 13 bases remaining between them. This CDR3 spans 15 amino acids. The CDR3 here is CASSPRQLMNTEAFF. The CDR3 region has the DNA TGTGCCAGCAGCCCCCGACAGTTAATGAACACTGAAGCTTTCTTT.

Of note for this clone: At the DNA level, this CDR3 is encoded by other sequences in the same sample as well. The CDR3: CASSLGGVRGNTEAFF. CDR3 in DNA: TGTGCCAGCAGCCTGGGGGGGGTGAGGGGAAACACTGAAGCTTTCTTT. This rearrangement joins TRBV5-4 to TRBJ1-1; TRBD1 might be the D (5 bases). Trimming took 4 bases from V and 2 from J, leaving 18 bases between them. The CDR3 extends over 16 amino acids. Germline V lookup: CDR1 SGHNT, CDR2 YYREEE (reference sequence).